This TCR beta chain was found in a study of blood T cell repertoires in COVID-19. The assay was immunoSEQ multiplex PCR, and TCRdb's table has in-frame clones only and misses some. The sample consists of about 100,000 clones, 85% to 90% of them appearing once. Germline V gives CDR1 MNHEY, CDR2 SVGAGI. Trimming pared 9 bases from V and 8 bases from J, leaving 25 bases between. The CDR3 has 15 amino acids. Sequencing was performed on peripheral blood. The chain employs TRBV6-5 and TRBJ1-2, with a tentative D call TRBD1 (6 bases). The TCR sequence derives from a human donor in a cohort sampled during active COVID-19. The CDR3 bases are TGTGCCAGACCGGACAGTTTGTACTTAAATGGGGGCTACACCTTC. It translates to CARPDSLYLNGGYTF.